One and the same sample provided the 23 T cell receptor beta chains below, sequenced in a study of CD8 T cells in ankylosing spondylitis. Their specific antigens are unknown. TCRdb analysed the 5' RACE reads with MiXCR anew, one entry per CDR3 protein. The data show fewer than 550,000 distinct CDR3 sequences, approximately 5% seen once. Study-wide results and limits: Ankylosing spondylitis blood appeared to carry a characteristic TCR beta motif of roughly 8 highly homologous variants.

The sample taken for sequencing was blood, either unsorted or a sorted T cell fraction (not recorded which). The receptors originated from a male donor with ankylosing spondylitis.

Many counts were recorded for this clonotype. CDR3 sequence: CASSDLLGLGQFF. The CDR3 nucleotides read TGCGCCAGCAGTGATCTACTTGGGTTGGGGCAGTTCTTC. The chain links TRBV10-1 to TRBJ2-1; D unclear. The CDR3 loop spans 13 amino acids. The germline gives CDR1 WNHNN, CDR2 SYGVQD (reference sequence). Trimming took off 3 bases at V and 12 bases at J, with 15 bases between the two ends.

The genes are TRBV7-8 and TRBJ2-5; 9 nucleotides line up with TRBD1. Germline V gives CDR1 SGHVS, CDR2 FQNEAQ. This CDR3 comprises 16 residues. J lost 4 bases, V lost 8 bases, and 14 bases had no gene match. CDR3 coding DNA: TGTGCCAGCCGGAATCCCGGGACAGGGAGTCGAGAGACCCAGTACTTC. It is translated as CASRNPGTGSRETQYF.

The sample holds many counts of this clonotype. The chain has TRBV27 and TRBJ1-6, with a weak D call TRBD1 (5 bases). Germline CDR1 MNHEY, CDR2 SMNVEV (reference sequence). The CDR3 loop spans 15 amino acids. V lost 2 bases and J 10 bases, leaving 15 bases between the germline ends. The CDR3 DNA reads TGTGCCAGCAGTTTAGGGCAGGGTATCGGATCACCCCTCCACTTT. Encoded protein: CASSLGQGIGSPLHF.

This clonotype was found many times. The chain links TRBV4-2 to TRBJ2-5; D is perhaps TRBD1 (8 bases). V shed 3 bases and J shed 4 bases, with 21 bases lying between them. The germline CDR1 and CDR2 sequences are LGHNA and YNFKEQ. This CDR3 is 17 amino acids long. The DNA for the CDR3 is TGTGCCAGCAGCCAGGAGGCCGGACAGGGCGGGGGAGAGACCCAGTACTTC. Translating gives CASSQEAGQGGGETQYF.

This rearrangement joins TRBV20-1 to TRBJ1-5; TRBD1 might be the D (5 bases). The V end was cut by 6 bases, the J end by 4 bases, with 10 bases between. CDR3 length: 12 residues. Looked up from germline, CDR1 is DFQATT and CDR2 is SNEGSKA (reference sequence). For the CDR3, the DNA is TGCAGTGCCATCAAGGGGAATCAGCCCCAGCATTTT. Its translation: CSAIKGNQPQHF.

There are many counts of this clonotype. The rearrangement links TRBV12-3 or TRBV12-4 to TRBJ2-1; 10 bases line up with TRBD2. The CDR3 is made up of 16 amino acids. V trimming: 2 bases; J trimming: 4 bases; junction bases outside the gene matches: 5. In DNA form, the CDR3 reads TGTGCCAGCAGTTTAAGGCTAGCGGGGGATTACAATGAGCAGTTCTTC. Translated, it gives CASSLRLAGDYNEQFF.

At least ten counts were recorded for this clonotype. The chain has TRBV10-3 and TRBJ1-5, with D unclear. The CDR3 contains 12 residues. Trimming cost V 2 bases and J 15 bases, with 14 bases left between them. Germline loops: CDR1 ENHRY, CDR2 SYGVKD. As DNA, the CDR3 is TGTGCCATCAGTGAGGCGGAGGCCCCTCTGCATTTT. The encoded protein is CAISEAEAPLHF.

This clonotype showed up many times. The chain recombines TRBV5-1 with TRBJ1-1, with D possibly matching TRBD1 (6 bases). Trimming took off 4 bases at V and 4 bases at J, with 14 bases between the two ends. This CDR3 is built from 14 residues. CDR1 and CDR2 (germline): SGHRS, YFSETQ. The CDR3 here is CASSPLQGTTEAFF. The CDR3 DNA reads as TGCGCCAGCAGCCCGTTGCAGGGGACCACTGAAGCTTTCTTT.

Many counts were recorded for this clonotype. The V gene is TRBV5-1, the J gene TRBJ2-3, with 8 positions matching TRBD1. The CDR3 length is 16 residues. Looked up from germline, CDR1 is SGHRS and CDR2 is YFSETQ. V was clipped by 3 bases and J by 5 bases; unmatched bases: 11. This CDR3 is CASSSGRTGIGDTQYF. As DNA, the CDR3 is TGCGCCAGCAGCTCGGGGAGGACAGGGATCGGAGATACGCAGTATTTT.

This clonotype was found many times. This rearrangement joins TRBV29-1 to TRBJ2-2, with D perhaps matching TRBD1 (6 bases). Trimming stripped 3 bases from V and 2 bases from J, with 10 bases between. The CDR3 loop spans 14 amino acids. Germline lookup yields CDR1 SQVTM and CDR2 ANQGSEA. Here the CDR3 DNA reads TGCAGCGTTGAGGGGACATATAACACCGGGGAGCTGTTTTTT. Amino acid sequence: CSVEGTYNTGELFF.

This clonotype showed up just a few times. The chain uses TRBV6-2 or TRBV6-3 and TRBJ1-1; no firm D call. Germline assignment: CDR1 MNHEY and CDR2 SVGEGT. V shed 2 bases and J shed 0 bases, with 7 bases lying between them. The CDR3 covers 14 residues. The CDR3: CASSYSPMNTEAFF. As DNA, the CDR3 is TGTGCCAGCAGTTACAGTCCCATGAACACTGAAGCTTTCTTT.

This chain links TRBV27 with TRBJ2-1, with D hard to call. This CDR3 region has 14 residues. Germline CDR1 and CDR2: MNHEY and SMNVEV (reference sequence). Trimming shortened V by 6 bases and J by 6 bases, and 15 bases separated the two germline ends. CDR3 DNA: TGTGCCAGCAGGCGTTCTGCCGGGTCCAATGAGCAGTTCTTC. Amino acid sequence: CASRRSAGSNEQFF.

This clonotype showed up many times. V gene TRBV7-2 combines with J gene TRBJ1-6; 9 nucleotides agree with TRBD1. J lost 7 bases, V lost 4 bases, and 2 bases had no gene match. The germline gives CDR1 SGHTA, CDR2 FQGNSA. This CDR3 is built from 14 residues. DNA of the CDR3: TGTGCCAGCAGCTCCGGGACAGGGAATTCACCCCTCCACTTT. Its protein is CASSSGTGNSPLHF.

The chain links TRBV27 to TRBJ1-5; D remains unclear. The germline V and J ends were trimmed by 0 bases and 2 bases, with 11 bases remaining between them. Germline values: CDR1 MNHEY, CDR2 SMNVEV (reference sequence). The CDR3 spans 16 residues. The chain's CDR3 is CASSLSIGEGNQPQHF. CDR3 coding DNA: TGTGCCAGCAGTTTATCGATCGGGGAAGGCAATCAGCCCCAGCATTTT.

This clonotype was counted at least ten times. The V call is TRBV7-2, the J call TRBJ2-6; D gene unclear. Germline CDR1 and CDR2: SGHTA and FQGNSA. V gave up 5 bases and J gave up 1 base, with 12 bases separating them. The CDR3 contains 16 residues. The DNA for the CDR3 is TGTGCCAGCAGCCCCTCGACACCTTCTGGGGCCAACGTCCTGACTTTC. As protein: CASSPSTPSGANVLTF.

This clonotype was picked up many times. The CDR3 region is CASSLTAGGHYEQYF. The DNA of the CDR3 is TGTGCCAGCAGCTTAACAGCGGGAGGGCACTACGAGCAGTACTTC. The chain employs TRBV7-2 and TRBJ2-7, with 10 bases matching TRBD2. The J segment lost 3 bases and the V segment lost 2 bases, leaving 4 bases of the junction unmatched. Germline CDR1 is SGHTA and CDR2 is FQGNSA. The CDR3 contains 15 residues.

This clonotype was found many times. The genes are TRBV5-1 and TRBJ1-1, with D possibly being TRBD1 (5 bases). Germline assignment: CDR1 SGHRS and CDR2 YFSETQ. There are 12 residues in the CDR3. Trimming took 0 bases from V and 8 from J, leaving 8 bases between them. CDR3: CASSLAAGEAFF. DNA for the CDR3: TGCGCCAGCAGCTTGGCTGCAGGGGAAGCTTTCTTT. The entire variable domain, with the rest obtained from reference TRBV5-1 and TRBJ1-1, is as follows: KAGVTQTPRYLIKTRGQQVTLSCSPISGHRSVSWYQQTPGQGLQFLFEYFSETQRNKGNFPGRFSGRQFSNSRSEMNVSTLELGDSALYLCASSLAAGEAFFGQGTRLTVV.

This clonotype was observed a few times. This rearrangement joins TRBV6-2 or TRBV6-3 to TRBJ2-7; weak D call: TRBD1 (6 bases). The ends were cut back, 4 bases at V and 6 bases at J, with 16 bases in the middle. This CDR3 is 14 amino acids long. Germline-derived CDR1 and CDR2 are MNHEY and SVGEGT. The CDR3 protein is CASSLGAGAGEQYF. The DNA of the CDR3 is TGTGCCAGCAGTTTGGGGGCAGGGGCTGGCGAGCAGTACTTC.

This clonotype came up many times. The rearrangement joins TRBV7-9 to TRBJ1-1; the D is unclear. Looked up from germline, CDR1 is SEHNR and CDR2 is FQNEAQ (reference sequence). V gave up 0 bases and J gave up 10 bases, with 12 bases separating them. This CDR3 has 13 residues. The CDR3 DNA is TGTGCCAGCAGCTTAGCGCGTCGTGGGTTAGCTTTCTTT. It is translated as CASSLARRGLAFF. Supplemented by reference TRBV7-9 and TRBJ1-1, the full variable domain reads DTGVSQNPRHKITKRGQNVTFRCDPISEHNRLYWYRQTLGQGPEFLTYFQNEAQLEKSRLLSDRFSAERPKGSFSTLEIQRTEQGDSAMYLCASSLARRGLAFFGQGTRLTVV.

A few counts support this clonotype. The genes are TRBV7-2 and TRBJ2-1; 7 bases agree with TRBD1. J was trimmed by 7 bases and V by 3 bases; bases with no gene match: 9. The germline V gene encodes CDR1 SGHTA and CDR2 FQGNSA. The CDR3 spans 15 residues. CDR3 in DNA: TGTGCCAGCAGCTTTTTTCAGGGGGATGGAAATGAGCAGTTCTTC. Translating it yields CASSFFQGDGNEQFF.

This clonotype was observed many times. CDR3 DNA: TGCAGTGCGGCGAGACAGGGACCCTTGGGGGAGCAGTACTTC. Translation gives CSAARQGPLGEQYF. The chain joins TRBV20-1 to TRBJ2-7; 7 nucleotides line up with TRBD1. Trimming removed 6 bases from V and 7 bases from J; junction bases left unmatched: 15. Germline V gives CDR1 DFQATT, CDR2 SNEGSKA (reference sequence). This CDR3 is built from 14 residues.

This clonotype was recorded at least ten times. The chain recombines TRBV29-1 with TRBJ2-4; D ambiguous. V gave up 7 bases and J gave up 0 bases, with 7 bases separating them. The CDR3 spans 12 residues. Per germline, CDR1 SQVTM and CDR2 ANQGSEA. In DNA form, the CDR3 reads TGCAGCGCAACGGTAGCCAAAAACATTCAGTACTTC. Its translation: CSATVAKNIQYF. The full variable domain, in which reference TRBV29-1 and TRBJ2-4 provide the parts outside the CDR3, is SAVISQKPSRDICQRGTSLTIQCQVDSQVTMMFWYRQQPGQSLTLIATANQGSEATYESGFVIDKFPISRPNLTFSTLTVSNMSPEDSSIYLCSATVAKNIQYFGAGTRLSVL.

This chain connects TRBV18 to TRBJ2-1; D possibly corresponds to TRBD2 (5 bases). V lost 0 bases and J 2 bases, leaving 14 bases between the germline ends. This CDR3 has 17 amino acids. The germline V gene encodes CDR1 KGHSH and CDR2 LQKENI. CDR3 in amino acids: CASSPPDEGYPYNEQFF. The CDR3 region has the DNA TGTGCCAGCTCACCACCGGACGAGGGTTACCCCTACAATGAGCAGTTCTTC.